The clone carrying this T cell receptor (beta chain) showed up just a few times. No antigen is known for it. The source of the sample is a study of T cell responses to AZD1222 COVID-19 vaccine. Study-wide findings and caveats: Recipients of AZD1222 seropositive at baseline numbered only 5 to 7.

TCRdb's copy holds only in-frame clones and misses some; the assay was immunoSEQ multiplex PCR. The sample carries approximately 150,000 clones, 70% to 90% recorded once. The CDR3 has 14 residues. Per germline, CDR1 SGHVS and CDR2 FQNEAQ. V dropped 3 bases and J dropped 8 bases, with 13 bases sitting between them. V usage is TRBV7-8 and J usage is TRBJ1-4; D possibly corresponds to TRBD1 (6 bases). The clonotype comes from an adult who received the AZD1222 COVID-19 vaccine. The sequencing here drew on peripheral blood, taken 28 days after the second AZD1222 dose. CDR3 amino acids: CASSLFAGDEKLFF. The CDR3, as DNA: TGTGCCAGCAGCTTGTTTGCAGGGGACGAAAAACTGTTTTTT.